This entry lists 17 T cell receptor beta chains sequenced from one sample in a study of neurological immune-mediated disorders. One entry per CDR3 protein results from TCRdb running MiXCR on the 5' RACE reads. The data hold 18,000 or so distinct CDR3 sequences, with under 35% observed a single time. Sequencing was performed on PBMCs. Every receptor here comes from a man over 45 with HTLV-1-associated myelopathy (HAM/TSP).

Relative to its sample, this clonotype is large. V is TRBV5-1 and J is TRBJ1-1; possible D gene TRBD1, 6 bases. The ends were cut back, 0 bases at V and 5 bases at J, with 14 bases in the middle. The CDR3 has 15 residues. Per the germline V gene, CDR1 is SGHRS and CDR2 is YFSETQ. The CDR3 region is CASSLEGRGATEAFF. CDR3 in DNA: TGCGCCAGCAGCTTGGAGGGCAGGGGTGCGACTGAAGCTTTCTTT. Full variable domain (remainder filled in from reference TRBV5-1 and TRBJ1-1): KAGVTQTPRYLIKTRGQQVTLSCSPISGHRSVSWYQQTPGQGLQFLFEYFSETQRNKGNFPGRFSGRQFSNSRSEMNVSTLELGDSALYLCASSLEGRGATEAFFGQGTRLTVV.

This chain connects TRBV7-9 to TRBJ2-7, with D possibly TRBD2 on 6 matching bases. CDR1 is SEHNR, CDR2 FQNEAQ, per germline (reference sequence). Trimming removed 5 bases at V and 2 bases at J, with 10 bases between. The CDR3 is 13 residues long. CDR3 sequence (DNA): TGTGCCAGCAGCCCCTCGGGGGCCTACGAGCAGTACTTC. Translation: CASSPSGAYEQYF.

This clonotype was recorded at least ten times. The V call is TRBV5-6, the J call TRBJ1-2; 11 bases line up with TRBD1. CDR3 size: 12 residues. Per the germline V gene, CDR1 is SGHDT and CDR2 is YYEEEE. Trimming at V came to 4 bases and at J to 12 bases, leaving 5 bases not matched to a gene. The DNA of the CDR3 is TGTGCCAGCAGCCATGGGACAGGGGGGGACACCTTC. It yields the protein CASSHGTGGDTF.

This clonotype was counted between two and nine times. The chain uses TRBV12-3 or TRBV12-4 and TRBJ2-3, with D tentatively TRBD1 (5 bases). V was clipped by 5 bases and J by 4 bases, with 16 bases between them. CDR3 size: 15 residues. This CDR3 is CASSTIGQYPDTQYF. In DNA, the CDR3 is TGTGCCAGCAGTACAATCGGACAATATCCAGATACGCAGTATTTT.

The rearrangement joins TRBV11-2 to TRBJ2-6, with a possible D match to TRBD2 (6 bases). Germline CDR1 and CDR2: SGHAT and FQNNGV. The CDR3 is 15 residues long. V shed 3 bases and J shed 2 bases, with 8 bases lying between them. CDR3 protein: CASSLREAGANVLTF. For the CDR3, the DNA is TGTGCCAGCAGCTTGAGGGAGGCTGGGGCCAACGTCCTGACTTTC.

This clonotype was observed many times. Relative to the germline gene, one junction end is altered; a read error may explain this. The chain uses TRBV20-1 and TRBJ2-1; 10 nucleotides align to TRBD2. This CDR3 is 16 amino acids long. Germline V gives CDR1 DFQATT, CDR2 SNEGSKA (reference sequence). CDR3 protein: CSARGLAAYSYNEQFF. In DNA, the CDR3 is TGCAGTGCAAGAGGACTAGCGGCCTACTCCTACAATGAGCAGTTCTTC.

This clonotype was seen a few times. The J gene is TRBJ2-5, the V gene TRBV27; 7 positions agree with TRBD1. Germline lookup yields CDR1 MNHEY and CDR2 SMNVEV (reference sequence). This CDR3 comprises 13 residues. Trimming took 4 bases from V and 7 from J; bases not matched to a gene: 6. The CDR3 loop is CASSSTGTGTQYF. Here the CDR3 DNA reads TGTGCCAGCAGTTCGACAGGGACGGGGACCCAGTACTTC.

By its share, this clonotype is medium-sized. The chain employs TRBV11-2 and TRBJ1-3; 9 positions agree with TRBD1. Trimming removed 4 bases from V and 4 bases from J; junction bases left unmatched: 5. The CDR3 consists of 15 residues. CDR1 and CDR2 (germline): SGHAT, FQNNGV. CDR3: CASSSGQGTGNTIYF. The CDR3 DNA is TGTGCCAGCAGCTCCGGACAGGGGACGGGAAACACCATATATTTT.

This clonotype was recorded a few times. This sequence joins TRBV18 and TRBJ2-5; no firm D call. The germline V and J ends were trimmed by 1 base and 0 bases, with 6 bases remaining between them. The CDR3 is 14 amino acids. CDR1 is KGHSH and CDR2 is LQKENI in the germline V gene. Here the CDR3 reads CASSPQANQETQYF. The CDR3, as DNA: TGTGCCAGCTCACCACAGGCCAACCAAGAGACCCAGTACTTC.

This clonotype was found a few times. The chain couples TRBV7-6 to TRBJ1-3, with 9 nucleotides matching TRBD1. The CDR3 spans 20 residues. Trimming removed 2 bases from V and 0 bases from J; junction bases left unmatched: 14. Germline V gene sequence: CDR1 SGHVS, CDR2 FNYEAQ. Written as DNA, the CDR3 is TGTGCCAGCAGCTTAAGTCCGGGACAGGGAAGCCAACACTCTGGAAACACCATATATTTT. It codes for CASSLSPGQGSQHSGNTIYF.

In its sample, this clonotype was seen many times. J is TRBJ2-2 and V is TRBV5-1; no definite D call. Germline V gene sequence: CDR1 SGHRS, CDR2 YFSETQ. V shed 2 bases and J shed 1 base, with 6 bases lying between them. This CDR3 spans 14 amino acids. The CDR3 spells CASSLSGNTGELFF. CDR3 in DNA: TGCGCCAGCAGCTTAAGTGGGAACACCGGGGAGCTGTTTTTT.

The V call is TRBV7-9, the J call TRBJ1-6; D remains ambiguous. V shed 0 bases and J shed 15 bases, with 15 bases lying between them. The CDR3 extends over 14 amino acids. The V gene's germline CDR1 is SEHNR and CDR2 FQNEAQ (reference sequence). The CDR3 sequence: CASSLALGPTGLHF. The CDR3 bases are TGTGCCAGCAGCTTAGCGCTCGGGCCGACCGGCCTCCACTTT.

This clonotype has more than one count but fewer than ten. V is TRBV5-1 and J is TRBJ2-4, with no clear D. There are 16 residues in the CDR3. CDR1 SGHRS and CDR2 YFSETQ come from the germline V gene. V shed 0 bases and J shed 0 bases, with 10 bases lying between them. CDR3 bases: TGCGCCAGCAGCTTGGTTCCAGAGGTAGCCAAAAACATTCAGTACTTC. This translates into CASSLVPEVAKNIQYF.

This chain joins TRBV24-1 and TRBJ2-2; no clear D. Germline V gene lookup returns CDR1 KGHDR and CDR2 SFDVKD. This CDR3 comprises 13 residues. Deletions cut 9 bases from V and 2 bases from J, with 9 bases between. The CDR3 loop reads CATLARNTGELFF. In DNA, the CDR3 is TGTGCCACCCTCGCACGAAACACCGGGGAGCTGTTTTTT.

By proportion, this clonotype is medium-sized. V usage is TRBV29-1 and J usage is TRBJ1-3; 9 bases line up with TRBD1. The CDR3 is 12 residues long. CDR1 and CDR2 (germline): SQVTM, ANQGSEA. V lost 7 bases to trimming and J lost 4 bases; unmatched junction nucleotides: 2. CDR3 in amino acids: CSAGTGGNTIYF. CDR3 DNA: TGCAGCGCTGGGACAGGGGGAAACACCATATATTTT.

V is TRBV20-1 and J is TRBJ2-7; D possibly matches TRBD1 or TRBD2 (7 bases each). Trimming shortened V by 2 bases and J by 4 bases, and 24 bases separated the two germline ends. This CDR3 has 17 residues. CDR1 is DFQATT and CDR2 is SNEGSKA in the germline V gene (reference sequence). CDR3 sequence: CSARSTGGTVLLYEQYF. In DNA form, the CDR3 reads TGCAGTGCTAGATCTACCGGGGGGACAGTCCTACTGTACGAGCAGTACTTC.

This clonotype was recorded once. The V and J genes are TRBV5-5 and TRBJ1-2, with D perhaps TRBD1 (5 bases). V was shortened by 3 bases and J by 2 bases, with 8 bases between the two germline ends. Germline V gives CDR1 SGHKS, CDR2 YYEKEE (reference sequence). There are 13 residues in the CDR3. CDR3 amino acids: CASSWTLNYGYTF. In DNA form, the CDR3 reads TGTGCCAGCAGCTGGACATTGAACTATGGCTACACCTTC.